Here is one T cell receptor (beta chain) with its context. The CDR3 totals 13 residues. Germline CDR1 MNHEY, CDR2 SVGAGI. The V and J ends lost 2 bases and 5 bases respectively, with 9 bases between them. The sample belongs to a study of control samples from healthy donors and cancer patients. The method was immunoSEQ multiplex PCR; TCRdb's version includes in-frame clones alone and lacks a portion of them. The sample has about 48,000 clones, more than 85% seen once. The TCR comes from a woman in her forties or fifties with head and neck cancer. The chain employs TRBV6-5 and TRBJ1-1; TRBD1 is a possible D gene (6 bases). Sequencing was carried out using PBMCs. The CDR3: CASSYGQLTEAFF. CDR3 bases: TGTGCCAGCAGTTACGGACAGCTTACTGAAGCTTTCTTT.